This T cell receptor beta chain was captured by sequencing in a study of shared clonotypes between healthy human individuals. Study-level information: There were three CD4 naive, three CD4 memory, two CD8 naive and one CD8 memory plates per donor.

Comments on this clone: Antigen specificity is unknown.

Libraries were prepared by immunoSEQ multiplex PCR; TCRdb keeps only in-frame clonotypes and omits some of them. The table includes over a million clones, roughly 96% detected once. The study separated CD4+ cells into CD45RA+ naive and CD45RA-negative memory subsets. The study's findings and limits: The sampled material consisted only of blood, and tissue repertoires are likely to differ. Compared with memory subsets, naive subsets generally had larger estimated richness.

Between the trimmed V and J ends, which lost 5 bases and 5 bases, there was a span of 7 bases. This CDR3 has 12 residues. Germline V gives CDR1 SNHLY, CDR2 FYNNEI. Specimen: naive CD4+ T cells sorted from blood. The subset: CD45RA+ positively selected. This chain joins TRBV2 and TRBJ2-1; D gene ambiguous. This receptor was taken from a man aged 25-40 years in good health. CDR3 coding DNA: TGTGCCAGCAGTTATGGGAACAATGAGCAGTTCTTC. Translation gives CASSYGNNEQFF.